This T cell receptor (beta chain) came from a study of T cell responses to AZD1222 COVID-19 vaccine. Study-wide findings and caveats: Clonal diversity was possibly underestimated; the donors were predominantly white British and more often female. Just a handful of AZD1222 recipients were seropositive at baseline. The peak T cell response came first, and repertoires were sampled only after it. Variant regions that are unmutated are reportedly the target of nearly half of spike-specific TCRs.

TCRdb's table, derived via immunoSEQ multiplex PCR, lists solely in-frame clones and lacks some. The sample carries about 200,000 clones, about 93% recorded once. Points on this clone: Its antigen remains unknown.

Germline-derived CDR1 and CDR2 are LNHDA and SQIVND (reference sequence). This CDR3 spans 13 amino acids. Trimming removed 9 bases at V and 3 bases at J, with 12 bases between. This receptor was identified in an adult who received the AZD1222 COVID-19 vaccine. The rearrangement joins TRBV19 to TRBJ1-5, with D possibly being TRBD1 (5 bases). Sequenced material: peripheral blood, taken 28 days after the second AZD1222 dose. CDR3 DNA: TGTGCCAGCCATCAGGGTTCCAATCAGCCCCAGCATTTT. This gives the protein CASHQGSNQPQHF.